This TCR beta chain was retrieved from a study of cytomegalovirus exposure and HLA in healthy donors. Findings of the study overall: For presence/absence analyses, sequencing depth was assumed to be roughly uniform across donors. The number of N-insertions in an Asian-associated ancestry cluster was reportedly below the approximately 690-donor mean in a later analysis. Altogether, 170 or so TCR beta chains were recorded as cytomegalovirus-associated. Many donors shared some public TCRs, even though most TCR sequences were rare.

Details on this clone: What it binds is not known. An end of the junction does not agree with germline; a read error may underlie this.

Germline CDR1 reads LGHNT; CDR2 reads FRNRAP. This CDR3 has 19 residues. 13 Jbeta primers and 60 Vbeta primers were used for the PCR. Only in-frame clones appear in the TCRdb table, and some are missing; sequencing was by immunoSEQ multiplex PCR. Of around 140,000 clones in the sample, 82% were seen once. The source of this sequence is a woman between 40 and 55 years old in good health and CMV-seronegative. The gene calls are TRBV12-5 and TRBJ2-1, with a weak D call TRBD2 (6 bases). What was sequenced was PBMCs. The CDR3 region has the DNA TGTGCTAGTGGTTTGGTACGGGCAGGCCAAGGGGACTCCTACAATGAGCAGCTCTTC. This codes for CASGLVRAGQGDSYNEQLF.